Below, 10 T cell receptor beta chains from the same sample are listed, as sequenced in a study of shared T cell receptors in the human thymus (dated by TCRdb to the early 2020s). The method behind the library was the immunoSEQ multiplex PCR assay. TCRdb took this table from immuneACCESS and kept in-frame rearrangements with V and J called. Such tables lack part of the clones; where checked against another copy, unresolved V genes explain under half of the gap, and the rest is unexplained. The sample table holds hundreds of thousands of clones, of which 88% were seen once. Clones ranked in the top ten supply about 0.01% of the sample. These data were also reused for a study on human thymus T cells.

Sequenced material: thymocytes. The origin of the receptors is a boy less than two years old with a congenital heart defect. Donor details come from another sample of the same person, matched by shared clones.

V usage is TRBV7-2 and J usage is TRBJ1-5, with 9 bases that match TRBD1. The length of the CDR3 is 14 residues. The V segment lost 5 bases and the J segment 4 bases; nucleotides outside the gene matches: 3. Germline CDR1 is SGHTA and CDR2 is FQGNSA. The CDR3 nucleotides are TGTGCCAGCAGCCCCGGGACAGGGAATCAGCCCCAGCATTTT. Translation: CASSPGTGNQPQHF.

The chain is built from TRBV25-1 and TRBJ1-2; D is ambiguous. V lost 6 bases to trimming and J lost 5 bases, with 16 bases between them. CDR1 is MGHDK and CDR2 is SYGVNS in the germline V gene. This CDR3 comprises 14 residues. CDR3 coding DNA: TGTGCCAGCAGCCAAAGGTACAGTCTGTATGGCTACACCTTC. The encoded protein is CASSQRYSLYGYTF.

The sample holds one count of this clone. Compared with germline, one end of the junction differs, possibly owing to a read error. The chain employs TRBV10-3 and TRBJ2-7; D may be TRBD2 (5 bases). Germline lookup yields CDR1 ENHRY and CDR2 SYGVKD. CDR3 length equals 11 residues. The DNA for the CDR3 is TGTGCCATCAGTGAGGAGGGTCGGGTGGTCTTC. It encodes CAISEEGRVVF.

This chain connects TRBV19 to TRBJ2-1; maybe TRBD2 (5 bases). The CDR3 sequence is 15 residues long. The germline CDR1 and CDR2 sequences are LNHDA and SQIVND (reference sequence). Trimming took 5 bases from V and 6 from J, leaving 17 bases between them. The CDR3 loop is CASSYGGLFGNEQFF. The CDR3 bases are TGTGCCAGTAGTTACGGCGGGCTCTTCGGCAATGAGCAGTTCTTC.

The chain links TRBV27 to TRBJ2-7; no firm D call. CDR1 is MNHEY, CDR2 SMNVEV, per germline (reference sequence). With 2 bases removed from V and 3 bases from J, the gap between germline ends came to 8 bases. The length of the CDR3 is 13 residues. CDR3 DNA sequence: TGTGCCAGCAGTTTAGGCCCCTTCTACGAGCAGTACTTC. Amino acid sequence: CASSLGPFYEQYF.

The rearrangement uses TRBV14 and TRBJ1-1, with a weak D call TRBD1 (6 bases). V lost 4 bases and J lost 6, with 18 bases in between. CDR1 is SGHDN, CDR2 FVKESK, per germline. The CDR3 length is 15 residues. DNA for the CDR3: TGTGCCAGCAGCCCCCTTGGACAGTTACTCGCTGAAGCTTTCTTT. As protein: CASSPLGQLLAEAFF.

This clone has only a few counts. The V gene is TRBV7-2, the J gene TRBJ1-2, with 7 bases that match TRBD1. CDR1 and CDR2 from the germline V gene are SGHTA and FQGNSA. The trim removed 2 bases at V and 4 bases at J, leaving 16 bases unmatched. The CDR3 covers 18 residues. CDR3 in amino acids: CASSLPGPVQGTIYGYTF. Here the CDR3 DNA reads TGTGCCAGCAGCTTACCCGGCCCAGTACAGGGGACAATCTATGGCTACACCTTC.

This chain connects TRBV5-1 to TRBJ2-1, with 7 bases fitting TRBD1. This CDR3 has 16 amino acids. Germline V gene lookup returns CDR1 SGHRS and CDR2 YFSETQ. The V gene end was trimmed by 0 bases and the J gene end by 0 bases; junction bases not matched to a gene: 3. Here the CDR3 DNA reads TGCGCCAGCAGCTTGGCCGAGGGGGCCTCCTACAATGAGCAGTTCTTC. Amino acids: CASSLAEGASYNEQFF.

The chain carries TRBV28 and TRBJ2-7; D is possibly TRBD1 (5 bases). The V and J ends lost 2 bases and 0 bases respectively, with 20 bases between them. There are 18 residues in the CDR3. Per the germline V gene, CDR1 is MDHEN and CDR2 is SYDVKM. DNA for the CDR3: TGTGCCAGCAGTTTACGGATGGCCCCCAGGGTGGCCTCCTACGAGCAGTACTTC. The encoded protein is CASSLRMAPRVASYEQYF.

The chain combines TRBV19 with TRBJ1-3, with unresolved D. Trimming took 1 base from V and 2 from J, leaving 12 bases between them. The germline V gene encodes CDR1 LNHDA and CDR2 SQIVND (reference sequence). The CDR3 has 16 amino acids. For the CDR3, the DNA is TGTGCCAGTAGTATAGGACTCCGCGTTGCTGGAAACACCATATATTTT. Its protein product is CASSIGLRVAGNTIYF.